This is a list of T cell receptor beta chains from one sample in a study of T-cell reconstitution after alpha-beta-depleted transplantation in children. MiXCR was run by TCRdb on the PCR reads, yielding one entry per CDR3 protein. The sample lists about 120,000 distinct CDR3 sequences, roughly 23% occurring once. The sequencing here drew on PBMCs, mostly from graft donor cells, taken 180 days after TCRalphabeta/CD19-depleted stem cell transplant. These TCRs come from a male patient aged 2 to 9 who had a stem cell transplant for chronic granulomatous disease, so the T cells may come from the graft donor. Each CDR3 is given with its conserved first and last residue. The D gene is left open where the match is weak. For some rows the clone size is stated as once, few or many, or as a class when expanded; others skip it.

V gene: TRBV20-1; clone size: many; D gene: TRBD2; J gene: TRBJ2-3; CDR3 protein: CSLSGTHITDTQYF; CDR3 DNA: TGCAGTCTAAGCGGGACTCATATCACAGATACGCAGTATTTT
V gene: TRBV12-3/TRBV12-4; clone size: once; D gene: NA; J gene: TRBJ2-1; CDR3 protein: CASSLFGGPTYNEQFF; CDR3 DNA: TGTGCCAGCAGTTTATTTGGGGGGCCAACCTACAATGAGCAGTTCTTC
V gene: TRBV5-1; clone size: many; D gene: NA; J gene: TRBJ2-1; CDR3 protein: CASSPPDGNEQFF; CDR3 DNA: TGCGCCAGCAGCCCTCCGGACGGGAATGAGCAGTTCTTC
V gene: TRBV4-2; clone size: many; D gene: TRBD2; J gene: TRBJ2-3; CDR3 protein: CASSLGTSTQYF; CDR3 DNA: TGTGCCAGCAGTCTAGGGACTAGCACGCAGTATTTT
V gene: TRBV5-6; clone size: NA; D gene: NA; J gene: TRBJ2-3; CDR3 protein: CASSLLLGAPGGDTDTQYF; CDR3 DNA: TGTGCCAGCAGCTTGCTTCTGGGGGCACCGGGGGGCGACACAGATACGCAGTATTTT
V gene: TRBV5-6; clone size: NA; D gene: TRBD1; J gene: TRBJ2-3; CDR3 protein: CASTTARDRRTDTQYF; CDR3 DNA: TGTGCCAGCACCACCGCTCGGGACAGGCGCACAGATACGCAGTATTTT
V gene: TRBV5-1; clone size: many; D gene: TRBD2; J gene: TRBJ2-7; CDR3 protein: CASSRTSGRIDEQYF; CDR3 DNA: TGCGCCAGCAGCCGGACTAGCGGGAGGATCGACGAGCAGTACTTC
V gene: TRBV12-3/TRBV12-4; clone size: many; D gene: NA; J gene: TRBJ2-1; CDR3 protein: CASSPSGVNRQFF; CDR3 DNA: TGTGCCAGCAGCCCCTCGGGGGTAAATAGGCAGTTCTTC
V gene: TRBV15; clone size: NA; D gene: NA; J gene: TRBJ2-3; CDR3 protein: CATSRGQDTQYF; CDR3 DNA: TGTGCCACCAGCAGAGGACAAGATACGCAGTATTTT
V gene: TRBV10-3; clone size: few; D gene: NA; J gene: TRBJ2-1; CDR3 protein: CATQGGAGEQFF; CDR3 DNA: TGTGCCACCCAGGGGGGGGCCGGTGAGCAGTTCTTC
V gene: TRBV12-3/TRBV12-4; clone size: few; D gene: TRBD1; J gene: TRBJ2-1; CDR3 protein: CASSPQGSEQFF; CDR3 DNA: TGTGCCAGCAGTCCACAGGGGTCTGAGCAGTTCTTC
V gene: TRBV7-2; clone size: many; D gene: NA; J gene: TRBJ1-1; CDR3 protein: CASSPGAMNTEAFF; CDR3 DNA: TGTGCCAGCAGCCCCGGGGCGATGAACACTGAAGCTTTCTTT
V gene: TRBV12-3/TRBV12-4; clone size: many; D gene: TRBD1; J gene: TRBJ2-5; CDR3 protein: CASSLAQIPGQGWETQYF; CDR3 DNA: TGTGCCAGCAGTTTAGCGCAAATTCCGGGACAGGGATGGGAGACCCAGTACTTC
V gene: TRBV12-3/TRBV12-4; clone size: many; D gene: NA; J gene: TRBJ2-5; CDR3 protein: CASSPTTVQETQYF; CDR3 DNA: TGTGCCAGCAGTCCCACGACAGTCCAAGAGACCCAGTACTTC
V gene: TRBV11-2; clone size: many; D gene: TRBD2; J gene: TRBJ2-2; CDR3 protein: CASSPIAGGLSGELFF; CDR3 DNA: TGTGCCAGCAGCCCAATAGCGGGAGGGCTCTCCGGGGAGCTGTTTTTT
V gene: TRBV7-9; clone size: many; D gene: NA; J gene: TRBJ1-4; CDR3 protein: CASTRDSSGEKLFF; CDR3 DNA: TGTGCCAGCACACGTGACAGCAGTGGTGAAAAACTGTTTTTT
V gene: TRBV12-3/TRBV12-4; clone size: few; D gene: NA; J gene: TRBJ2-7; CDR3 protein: CASSFRVYEQYF; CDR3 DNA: TGTGCCAGCAGTTTTAGGGTTTACGAGCAGTACTTC
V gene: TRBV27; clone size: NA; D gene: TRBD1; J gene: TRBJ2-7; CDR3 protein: CASSLRRGPSYDQYF; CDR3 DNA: TGTGCCAGCAGTTTACGTAGGGGGCCATCCTACGACCAGTACTTC
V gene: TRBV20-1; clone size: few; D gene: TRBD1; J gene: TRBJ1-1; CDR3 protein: CSARDARKPTGAGTEAFF; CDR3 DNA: TGCAGTGCTAGAGATGCGCGGAAACCGACAGGGGCCGGTACTGAAGCTTTCTTT
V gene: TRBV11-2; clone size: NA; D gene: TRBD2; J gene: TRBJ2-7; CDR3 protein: CASSFASGGAYEQYF; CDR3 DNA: TGTGCCAGCAGCTTTGCCAGCGGGGGTGCCTACGAGCAGTACTTC
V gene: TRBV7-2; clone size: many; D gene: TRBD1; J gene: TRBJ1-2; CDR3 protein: CASSPQGGSGYTF; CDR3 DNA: TGTGCCAGCAGCCCCCAGGGGGGGAGTGGCTACACCTTC
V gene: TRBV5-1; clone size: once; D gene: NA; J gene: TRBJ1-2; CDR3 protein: CASSRWHAGPNGYTF; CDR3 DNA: TGCGCCAGCAGCCGATGGCACGCAGGGCCCAATGGCTACACCTTC
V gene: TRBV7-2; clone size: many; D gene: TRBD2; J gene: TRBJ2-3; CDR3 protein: CASSLRRERGYTDTQYF; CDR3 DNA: TGTGCCAGCAGCTTGAGGCGGGAGAGGGGCTACACAGATACGCAGTATTTT
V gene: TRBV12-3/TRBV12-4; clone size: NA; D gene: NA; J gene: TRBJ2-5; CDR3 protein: CASSLMGGPKETQYF; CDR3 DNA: TGTGCCAGCAGCCTAATGGGGGGGCCTAAAGAGACCCAGTACTTC
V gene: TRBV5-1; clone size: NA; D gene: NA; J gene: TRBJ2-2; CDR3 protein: CASSLRPGELFF; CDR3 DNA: TGCGCCAGCAGCTTACGGCCCGGGGAGCTGTTTTTT
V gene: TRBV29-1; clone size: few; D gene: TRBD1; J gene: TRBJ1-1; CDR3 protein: CSVWTGHLNTEAFF; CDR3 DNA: TGCAGCGTCTGGACAGGGCACTTGAACACTGAAGCTTTCTTT
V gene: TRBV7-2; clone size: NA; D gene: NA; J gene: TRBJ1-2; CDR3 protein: CASSVPGRANYGYTF; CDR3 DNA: TGTGCCAGCAGCGTACCGGGACGGGCTAACTATGGCTACACCTTC
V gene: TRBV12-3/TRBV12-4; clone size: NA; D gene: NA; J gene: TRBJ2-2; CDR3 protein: CALLGRNTGELFF; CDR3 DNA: TGTGCCCTATTGGGCAGAAACACCGGGGAGCTGTTTTTT
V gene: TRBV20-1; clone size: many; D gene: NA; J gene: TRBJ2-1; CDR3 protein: CSARASGRSNEQFF; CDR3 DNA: TGCAGTGCTAGAGCCTCAGGGAGGAGCAATGAGCAGTTCTTC
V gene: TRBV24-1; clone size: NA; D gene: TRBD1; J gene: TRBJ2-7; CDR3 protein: CATSDSTGSGHEQYF; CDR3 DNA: TGTGCCACCAGTGACTCGACAGGGTCAGGCCACGAGCAGTACTTC
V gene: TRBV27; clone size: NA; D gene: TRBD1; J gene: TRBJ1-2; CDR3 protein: CASSFGAGGAFSF; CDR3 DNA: TGTGCCAGCAGTTTTGGGGCAGGGGGCGCGTTCTCCTTC
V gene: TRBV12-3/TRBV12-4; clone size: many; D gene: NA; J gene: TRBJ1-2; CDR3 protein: CASSLALRLTNYGYTF; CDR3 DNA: TGTGCCAGCAGTTTAGCCCTTAGGCTCACTAACTATGGCTACACCTTC
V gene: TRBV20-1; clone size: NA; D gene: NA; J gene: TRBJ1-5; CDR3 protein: CSAPQGQGGLGNQPQHF; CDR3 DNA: TGCAGTGCTCCCCAGGGTCAAGGAGGGTTAGGCAATCAGCCCCAGCATTTT
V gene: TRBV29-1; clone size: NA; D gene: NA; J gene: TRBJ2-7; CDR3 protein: CSVEVGPGLREQYF; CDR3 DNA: TGCAGCGTTGAAGTGGGCCCCGGACTGAGGGAGCAGTACTTC
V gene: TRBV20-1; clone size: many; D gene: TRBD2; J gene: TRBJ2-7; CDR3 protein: CSAPSPSGRIGEQYF; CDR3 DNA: TGCAGTGCCCCTTCCCCTAGCGGGAGGATTGGGGAGCAGTACTTC
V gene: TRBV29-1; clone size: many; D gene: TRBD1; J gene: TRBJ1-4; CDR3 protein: CSVVLQGDEKLFF; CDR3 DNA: TGCAGCGTTGTCTTACAGGGGGACGAAAAACTGTTTTTT
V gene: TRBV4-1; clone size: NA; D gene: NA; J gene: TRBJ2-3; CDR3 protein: CASSQVALTTDTQYF; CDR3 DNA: TGCGCCAGCAGCCAAGTTGCACTTACCACAGATACGCAGTATTTT
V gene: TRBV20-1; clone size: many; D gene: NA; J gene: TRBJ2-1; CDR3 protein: CSARSNSRNEQFF; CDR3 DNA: TGCAGTGCTAGAAGTAACTCTAGAAATGAGCAGTTCTTC
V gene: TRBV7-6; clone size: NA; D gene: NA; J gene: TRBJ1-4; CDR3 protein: CASSLASGRLGEKLFF; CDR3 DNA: TGTGCCAGCAGCTTAGCGTCGGGGCGCCTCGGTGAAAAACTGTTTTTT
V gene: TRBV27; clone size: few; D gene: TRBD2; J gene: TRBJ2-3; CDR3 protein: CASSSPLWWRTSGRTSTDTQYF; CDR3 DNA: TGTGCCAGCAGTTCCCCCCTCTGGTGGCGGACTAGCGGGAGGACTAGCACAGATACGCAGTATTTT
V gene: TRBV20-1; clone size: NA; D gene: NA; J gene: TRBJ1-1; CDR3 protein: CSAVREGVGTEAFF; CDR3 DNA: TGCAGTGCTGTTCGTGAGGGAGTGGGTACTGAAGCTTTCTTT
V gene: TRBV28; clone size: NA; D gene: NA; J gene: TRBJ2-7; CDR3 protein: CATLGLSYEQYF; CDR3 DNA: TGTGCCACCCTGGGCTTATCCTACGAGCAGTACTTC
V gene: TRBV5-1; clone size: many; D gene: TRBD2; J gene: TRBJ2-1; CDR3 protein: CASSLGTWGGSYNEQFF; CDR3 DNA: TGCGCCAGCAGCTTGGGAACCTGGGGGGGCTCCTACAATGAGCAGTTCTTC
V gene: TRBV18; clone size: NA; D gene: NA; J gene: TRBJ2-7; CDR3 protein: CASSPPIGYEQYF; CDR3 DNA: TGTGCCAGCTCACCACCGATCGGATACGAGCAGTACTTC
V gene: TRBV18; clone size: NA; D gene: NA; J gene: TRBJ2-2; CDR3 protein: CASSPLVGELFF; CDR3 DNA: TGTGCCAGCTCACCTTTGGTCGGGGAGCTGTTTTTT
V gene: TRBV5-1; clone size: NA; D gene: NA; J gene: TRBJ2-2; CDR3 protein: CASSLNGGYGELFF; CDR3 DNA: TGCGCCAGCAGCTTGAATGGCGGATACGGGGAGCTGTTTTTT
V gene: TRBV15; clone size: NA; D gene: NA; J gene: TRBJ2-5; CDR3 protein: CATSRDLETQYF; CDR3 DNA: TGTGCCACCAGCAGAGATCTAGAGACCCAGTACTTC
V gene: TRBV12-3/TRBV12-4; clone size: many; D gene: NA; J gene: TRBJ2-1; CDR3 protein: CASSLALTETYNEQFF; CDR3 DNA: TGTGCCAGCAGTTTAGCGCTAACAGAAACCTACAATGAGCAGTTCTTC